This T cell receptor (beta chain) appears in the sequencing data of a study of tumor-infiltrating lymphocytes in oesophageal squamous cell carcinoma. CDR3 length equals 15 residues. Germline CDR1 reads SGHTA; CDR2 reads FQGNSA. With 5 bases removed from V and 0 bases from J, the gap between germline ends came to 10 bases. TCRdb analysed the PCR reads with MiXCR anew, one entry per CDR3 protein. Of approximately 12,000 distinct CDR3 sequences listed, under 70% are singletons. V and J are TRBV7-2 and TRBJ1-4, with D perhaps matching TRBD1 (5 bases). Sequencing was carried out using esophageal tumor tissue. The source of this sequence is a female donor with esophageal squamous cell carcinoma. CDR3 sequence: CASSQGWPTNEKLFF. The CDR3 coding sequence is TGTGCCAGCAGCCAGGGATGGCCAACTAATGAAAAACTGTTTTTT.